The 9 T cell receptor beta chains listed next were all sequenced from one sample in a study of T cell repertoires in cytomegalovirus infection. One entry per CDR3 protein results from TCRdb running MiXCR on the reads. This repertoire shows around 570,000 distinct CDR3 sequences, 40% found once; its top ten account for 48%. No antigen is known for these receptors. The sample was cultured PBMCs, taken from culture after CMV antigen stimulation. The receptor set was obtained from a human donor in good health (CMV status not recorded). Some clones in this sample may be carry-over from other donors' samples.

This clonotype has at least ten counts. CDR3 sequence (DNA): TGTGCCAGCAGCTCCAGACTAGCGGGAGCATCAGATACGCAGTATTTT. Translating gives CASSSRLAGASDTQYF. The genes are TRBV7-2 and TRBJ2-3; 12 bases align to TRBD2. The V and J ends lost 4 bases and 4 bases, in that order; junction bases with no gene match: 6. This CDR3 region has 16 residues. Germline lookup yields CDR1 SGHTA and CDR2 FQGNSA.

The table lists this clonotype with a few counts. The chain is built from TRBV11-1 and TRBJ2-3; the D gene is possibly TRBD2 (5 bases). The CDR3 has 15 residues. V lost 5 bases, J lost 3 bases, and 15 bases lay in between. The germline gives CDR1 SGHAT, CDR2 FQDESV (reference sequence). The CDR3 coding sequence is TGTGCCAGCAGCCCCGCGGGTCGGGAAACAGATACGCAGTATTTT. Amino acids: CASSPAGRETDTQYF.

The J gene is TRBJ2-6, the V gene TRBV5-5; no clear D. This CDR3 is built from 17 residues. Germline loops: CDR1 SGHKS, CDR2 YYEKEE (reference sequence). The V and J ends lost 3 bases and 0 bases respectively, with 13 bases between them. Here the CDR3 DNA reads TGTGCCAGCAGCTCGGCTTCTGGACCCTCTGGGGCCAACGTCCTGACTTTC. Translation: CASSSASGPSGANVLTF.

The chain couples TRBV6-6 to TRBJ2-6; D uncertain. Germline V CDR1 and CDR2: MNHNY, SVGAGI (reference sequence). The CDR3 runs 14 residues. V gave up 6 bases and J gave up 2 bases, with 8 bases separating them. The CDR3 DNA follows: TGTGCCAGCAGCTTAACCCCTGGGGCCAACGTCCTGACTTTC. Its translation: CASSLTPGANVLTF.

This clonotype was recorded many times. The CDR3 region has the DNA TGTGCCAGCAGCTTAGCGTTTGGGCCGCCGAGAGGGGAGCTGTTTTTT. Translated, it gives CASSLAFGPPRGELFF. The rearrangement links TRBV7-2 to TRBJ2-2, with unresolved D. The germline V gene encodes CDR1 SGHTA and CDR2 FQGNSA. There are 16 residues in the CDR3. Between the trimmed V and J ends, which lost 0 bases and 8 bases, there was a span of 16 bases.

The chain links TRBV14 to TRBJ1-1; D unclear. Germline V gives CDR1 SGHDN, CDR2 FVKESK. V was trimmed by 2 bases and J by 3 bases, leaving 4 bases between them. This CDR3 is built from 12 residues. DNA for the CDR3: TGTGCCAGCAGCCAAATTCACACTGAAGCTTTCTTT. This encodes CASSQIHTEAFF. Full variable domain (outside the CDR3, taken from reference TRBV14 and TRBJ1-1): EAGVTQFPSHSVIEKGQTVTLRCDPISGHDNLYWYRRVMGKEIKFLLHFVKESKQDESGMPNNRFLAERTGGTYSTLKVQPAELEDSGVYFCASSQIHTEAFFGQGTRLTVV.

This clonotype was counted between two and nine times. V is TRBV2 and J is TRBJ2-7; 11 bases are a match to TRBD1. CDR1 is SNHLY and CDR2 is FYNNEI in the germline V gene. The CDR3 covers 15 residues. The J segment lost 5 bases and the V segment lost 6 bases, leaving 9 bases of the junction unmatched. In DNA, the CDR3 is TGTGCCAGCAGAAAGGGGAGGACAGGGGGCAACGAGCAGTACTTC. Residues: CASRKGRTGGNEQYF. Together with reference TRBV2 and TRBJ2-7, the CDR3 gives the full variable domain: EPEVTQTPSHQVTQMGQEVILRCVPISNHLYFYWYRQILGQKVEFLVSFYNNEISEKSEIFDDQFSVERPDGSNFTLKIRSTKLEDSAMYFCASRKGRTGGNEQYFGPGTRLTVT.

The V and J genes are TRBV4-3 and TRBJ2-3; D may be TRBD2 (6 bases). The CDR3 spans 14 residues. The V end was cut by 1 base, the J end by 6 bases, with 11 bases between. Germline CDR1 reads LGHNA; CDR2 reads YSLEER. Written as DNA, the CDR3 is TGCGCCAGCAGCCAAGCAGCGGGTGGTGATACGCAGTATTTT. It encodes CASSQAAGGDTQYF.

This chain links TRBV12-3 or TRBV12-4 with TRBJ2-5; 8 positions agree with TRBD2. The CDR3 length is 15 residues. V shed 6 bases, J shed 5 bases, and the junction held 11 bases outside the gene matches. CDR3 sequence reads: CASSPVGRGDETQYF. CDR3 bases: TGTGCCAGCAGCCCCGTTGGGCGGGGGGATGAGACCCAGTACTTC.